One and the same sample provided the 2 T cell receptor beta chains below, sequenced in a study of pediatric ulcerative colitis. The repertoire was sequenced with immunoSEQ multiplex PCR; TCRdb's copy has only in-frame clones and lacks some. The sample consists of tens of thousands of clones, about 81% of them appearing once. One to two pinch biopsies were taken from the rectum during colonoscopy. Specimen: gut tissue. These receptors all come from a boy younger than 18 with severe ulcerative colitis.

The chain joins TRBV7-6 to TRBJ2-5, with TRBD1 as a possible D gene (6 bases). The length of the CDR3 is 15 residues. Germline CDR1 and CDR2: SGHVS and FNYEAQ. Trimming stripped 5 bases from V and 2 bases from J, with 15 bases between. The CDR3 bases are TGTGCCAGCAGCCCAGACACAGGGTGGCAAGAGACCCAGTACTTC. It encodes CASSPDTGWQETQYF.

The V gene is TRBV14, the J gene TRBJ2-7, with D perhaps matching TRBD1 (6 bases). With 0 bases removed from V and 5 bases from J, the gap between germline ends came to 8 bases. The CDR3 is 13 amino acids. Germline V gene lookup returns CDR1 SGHDN and CDR2 FVKESK. DNA of the CDR3: TGTGCCAGCAGCCAAGACAGGGGAGACGAGCAGTACTTC. Protein sequence: CASSQDRGDEQYF.